These 8 T cell receptor beta chains were all obtained from the same sample, sequenced in a study of Ad26.COV2.S vaccination and SARS-CoV-2 variants. Stated treatment: roughly 20 received Ad26.COV2.S at low or high dose, single or two shots; roughly 5 received placebo; per-sample allocation not given. Sampling happened 63 days after the first vaccine or placebo injection. The table came from immunoSEQ multiplex PCR; TCRdb's copy has only in-frame clones and leaves some out. The sample lists about 480,000 clones, about 83% seen once, with 9.5% to 15% in the top ten. Sequenced here: peripheral blood, sampled in a trial of Ad26.COV2.S vaccine versus placebo. These receptors all stem from a person between 18 and 59 years old who received the Ad26.COV2.S COVID-19 vaccine or a placebo.

The chain uses TRBV15 and TRBJ2-6; D is uncertain. Per germline, CDR1 LNHNV and CDR2 YYDKDF (reference sequence). The ends were cut back, 0 bases at V and 0 bases at J, with 6 bases in the middle. The CDR3 extends over 16 amino acids. CDR3 region: CATSRDLSSGANVLTF. In nucleotides, the CDR3 is TGTGCCACCAGCAGAGATCTGAGCTCTGGGGCCAACGTCCTGACTTTC.

This clone was found a few times. V is TRBV5-4 and J is TRBJ1-1; D might be TRBD1 (6 bases). The CDR3 is made up of 14 amino acids. V lost 3 bases, J lost 4 bases, and 13 bases lay in between. Germline V gene lookup returns CDR1 SGHNT and CDR2 YYREEE (reference sequence). The CDR3 nucleotides are TGTGCCAGCAGCTCACCGACAGGTAGCACTGAAGCTTTCTTT. This codes for CASSSPTGSTEAFF.

In its sample, this clone was seen once. V is TRBV7-6 and J is TRBJ2-7; a possible D gene is TRBD2 (6 bases). Looked up from germline, CDR1 is SGHVS and CDR2 is FNYEAQ. V was clipped by 0 bases and J by 5 bases, with 17 bases between them. This CDR3 contains 16 residues. This chain's CDR3 is CASSLAAGSRRDEQYF. The CDR3 DNA sequence: TGTGCCAGCAGCTTAGCGGCCGGGAGTAGAAGGGACGAGCAGTACTTC.

A single count supports this clone. This sequence joins TRBV7-8 and TRBJ2-2, with D maybe TRBD1 (6 bases). Trimming took off 2 bases at V and 2 bases at J, with 18 bases between the two ends. There are 18 residues in the CDR3. Per germline, CDR1 SGHVS and CDR2 FQNEAQ. The CDR3 loop reads CASSLLGRGGRNTGELFF. CDR3 DNA: TGTGCCAGCAGCTTATTGGGCAGGGGCGGCCGTAACACCGGGGAGCTGTTTTTT.

V gene TRBV28 combines with J gene TRBJ2-5; D is uncertain. The germline CDR1 and CDR2 sequences are MDHEN and SYDVKM. With 6 bases removed from V and 3 bases from J, the gap between germline ends came to 20 bases. This CDR3 region has 16 residues. The CDR3 reads CASSDMGSVGKETQYF. In DNA, the CDR3 is TGTGCCAGCAGCGATATGGGATCAGTGGGCAAAGAGACCCAGTACTTC. Variable domain in full (rest from reference TRBV28 and TRBJ2-5): DVKVTQSSRYLVKRTGEKVFLECVQDMDHENMFWYRQDPGLGLRLIYFSYDVKMKEKGDIPEGYSVSREKKERFSLILESASTNQTSMYLCASSDMGSVGKETQYFGPGTRLLVL.

The CDR3 DNA follows: TGTGCCAGCCGCCCCATGGGTAGCGGGAAAACCTACAATGAGCAGTTCTTC. It yields the protein CASRPMGSGKTYNEQFF. The rearrangement joins TRBV7-9 to TRBJ2-1; 8 positions match TRBD2. Unmatched junction bases numbered 14, after V lost 8 bases and J lost 2 bases. Germline V lookup: CDR1 SEHNR, CDR2 FQNEAQ (reference sequence). CDR3 length: 17 residues. Drawing the rest from reference TRBV7-9 and TRBJ2-1, the complete variable domain is DTGVSQNPRHKITKRGQNVTFRCDPISEHNRLYWYRQTLGQGPEFLTYFQNEAQLEKSRLLSDRFSAERPKGSFSTLEIQRTEQGDSAMYLCASRPMGSGKTYNEQFFGPGTRLTVL.

This chain joins TRBV10-3 and TRBJ2-7; D not resolved. Germline CDR1 is ENHRY and CDR2 is SYGVKD. Trimming cost V 7 bases and J 0 bases, with 13 bases left between them. CDR3 length equals 14 residues. The CDR3: CAITPTASSYEQYF. CDR3 in DNA: TGTGCCATCACCCCGACGGCGAGCTCCTACGAGCAGTACTTC.

The rearrangement uses TRBV5-6 and TRBJ2-5; 8 bases are shared with TRBD2. CDR3 length: 13 residues. Germline CDR1 is SGHDT and CDR2 is YYEEEE. Trimming took 2 bases from V and 8 from J; bases not matched to a gene: 5. The CDR3 nucleotides are TGTGCCAGCAGCTTTGCGAGCGGGGGAACCCAGTACTTC. It yields the protein CASSFASGGTQYF. The full variable domain, with the rest looked up from reference TRBV5-6 and TRBJ2-5, is DAGVTQSPTHLIKTRGQQVTLRCSPKSGHDTVSWYQQALGQGPQFIFQYYEEEERQRGNFPDRFSGHQFPNYSSELNVNALLLGDSALYLCASSFASGGTQYFGPGTRLLVL.